The T cell receptor (beta chain) described here comes from a study of T-cell memory formation after mild COVID-19 (dated by TCRdb to about 2021). The study in broad terms: TCR sequence clusters from the two donors were largely donor specific. The cohort comprised two young, previously healthy adult volunteers, one female and one male. Longitudinal TCRalpha and TCRbeta repertoire sequencing tracked T-cell clones expanding and contracting after mild COVID-19 in a couple of donors.

A word on this clonotype: Its binding antigen is unknown. Per-nucleotide qualities are absent, and no much larger clonotype sits a single base away.

Ficoll-Paque density gradient centrifugation was the method used to isolate PBMCs. The paper as a whole reports these results and caveats: SARS-CoV-2 specificity was not confirmed for the second-wave clones peaking on day 37. Only a couple of mild cases were covered by the study, and larger cohorts that include severe cases with pre-infection samples were considered necessary. Contracting CD4+ clones were found mainly in CM and EM memory subsets, while CD8+ clones were enriched in EMRA. From day 15 to 85, contracting clones showed balanced CD4/CD8 phenotypes, whereas a second wave of clones that expanded from day 15 to 37 leaned towards CD4+. The detection of some responding clones in pre-infection memory suggests that pre-existing cross-reactive memory T cells joined the SARS-CoV-2 response.

TCRdb records Illumina NovaSeq 6000 as the sequencer. TCRalpha and TCRbeta cDNA libraries were built by 5'RACE with constant-segment primers, adding sample barcodes and unique molecular identifiers. Trizol reagent was used to extract RNA from every sample. Amplification of the libraries took two PCR steps, and the second step added a second sample barcode plus Illumina TruSeq adapters. The libraries were sequenced on an Illumina NovaSeq using 2 x 150 bp paired-end reads. The paper's processing steps were these. Demultiplexing of reads and collapsing into UMI-guided consensus sequences were performed with migec v1.2.7. Using mixcr v2.1.11, UMI consensuses were aligned to TRA and TRB V and J templates and then assembled into clonotypes. Expanded or contracted clonotypes were those called significant by both edgeR and NoisET, with noise models trained on biological replicates. edgeR calls used a false discovery rate-adjusted p below 0.01 and a log2 fold-change threshold of 1. As an exploratory analysis of dynamics, max-normalized trajectories of the 1000 most abundant clonotypes were examined with PCA combined with hierarchical clustering. Separately sequenced CD4+ and CD8+ repertoires were used to assign the CD4 or CD8 phenotype of responding clones. The public reads were reanalyzed by TCRdb: fastp trimming at Q25, MiXCR alignment, in-frame beta chains only. Every CDR3 protein is listed once, alongside the most common genes and DNA of its rows. The authors' filters were not applied to this entry. The sample table shows around 420,000 distinct CDR3 sequences, and approximately 24% are seen once. The leading ten clones occupy around 9.5% of the sample.

V is shortened by 1 base, J by 3 bases, and the region joining them spans 15 bases. The CDR3 runs 17 amino acids, cysteine and phenylalanine included. Only CDR3 DNA remains: 51 bases, in frame from the first base. The chain joins TRBV12-3 or TRBV12-4 to TRBJ2-2, with the D gene too uncertain to name. The receptor's source is an adult woman who had mild COVID-19 (a few samples of this study predate the infection). The sample titles of this study are shuffled in the database, so cell type and time point are left out; the donor was told from shared clones. The sequencing sample was made of PBMCs or a T cell subset sorted from them (not recorded which). CDR3 loop: CASSLEGLTGYTGELFF. The nucleotides are TGTGCCAGCAGTTTAGAAGGTTTGACTGGCTACACCGGGGAGCTGTTTTTT.